The rows below give T cell receptor beta chains drawn from one sample of a study of OX40 agonist ivuxolimab in advanced cancers. Assay: immunoSEQ multiplex PCR; the TCRdb copy retains only in-frame clones and omits some. The data hold 25,000 to 35,000 clones, with approximately 81% observed a single time. Specimen: CD4+ or CD8+ T cells sorted from blood, collected in a trial of the OX40 agonist ivuxolimab. The source of these receptors is an adult with an advanced solid tumor such as melanoma, head and neck, liver or kidney cancer. Each CDR3 is given with its conserved first and last residue. Fields, in order: CDR3 DNA, CDR3 protein, J gene, V gene, D gene, clone size. D genes are given only for firm matches. The size of a clone is reported for some rows only, either as once, few or many, or as a class for expanded clones.

CDR3 DNA: TGTGCCAGCAGCACGCCGGGACAGCGCTCTGGAAACACCATATATTTT; CDR3 protein: CASSTPGQRSGNTIYF; J gene: TRBJ1-3; V gene: TRBV7-9; D gene: TRBD1; clone size: NA
CDR3 DNA: TGTGCCAGTAGTTTCGGACTAGCCTACGAGCAGTACTTC; CDR3 protein: CASSFGLAYEQYF; J gene: TRBJ2-7; V gene: TRBV19; D gene: TRBD2; clone size: NA
CDR3 DNA: TGTGCCAGCAGCTTGGTTAACAGGGGGCCTAACTATGGCTACACCTTC; CDR3 protein: CASSLVNRGPNYGYTF; J gene: TRBJ1-2; V gene: TRBV5-6; D gene: TRBD1; clone size: NA
CDR3 DNA: TGCGCCAGCAGCCAAGACTCTACAGGGCGCCCTGAAGCTTTCTTT; CDR3 protein: CASSQDSTGRPEAFF; J gene: TRBJ1-1; V gene: TRBV4-3; D gene: NA; clone size: NA
CDR3 DNA: TGTGCCACCAGCAGAGATAGCGGGAGCGACTATGGCTACACCTTC; CDR3 protein: CATSRDSGSDYGYTF; J gene: TRBJ1-2; V gene: TRBV15; D gene: NA; clone size: NA
CDR3 DNA: TGCGCCAGCAGCCAAGATCGGACTAGCTACGAGCAGTACTTC; CDR3 protein: CASSQDRTSYEQYF; J gene: TRBJ2-7; V gene: TRBV4-1; D gene: TRBD2; clone size: NA
CDR3 DNA: TGCGCCAGCAGCCAAGTTGGAGGGGCGCCCGACGAGCAGTACTTC; CDR3 protein: CASSQVGGAPDEQYF; J gene: TRBJ2-7; V gene: TRBV4-1; D gene: NA; clone size: NA
CDR3 DNA: TGTGCCAGCAGCTTGGTCGGGTATAATTCACCCCTCCACTTT; CDR3 protein: CASSLVGYNSPLHF; J gene: TRBJ1-6; V gene: TRBV5-5; D gene: NA; clone size: NA
CDR3 DNA: TGTGCCAGCAGTTTATCGGACAGGGCCCCTGAAGCTTTCTTT; CDR3 protein: CASSLSDRAPEAFF; J gene: TRBJ1-1; V gene: TRBV28; D gene: TRBD1; clone size: NA
CDR3 DNA: TGTGCCAGCAGCTCGGGACTAGCGGGAGGGTACGAGCAGTACTTC; CDR3 protein: CASSSGLAGGYEQYF; J gene: TRBJ2-7; V gene: TRBV13; D gene: TRBD2; clone size: NA
CDR3 DNA: TGTGCCAGCTCACCTTTTAGCGGCAATGAGCAGTTCTTC; CDR3 protein: CASSPFSGNEQFF; J gene: TRBJ2-1; V gene: TRBV18; D gene: NA; clone size: NA
CDR3 DNA: TGTGCCAGCAGCGAGTCGCGGGAGGAAGGCACTGAAGCTTTCTTT; CDR3 protein: CASSESREEGTEAFF; J gene: TRBJ1-1; V gene: TRBV9; D gene: NA; clone size: NA
CDR3 DNA: TGTGCCAGCAGCGTAGGGGACTCTGCCTACGAGCAGTACTTC; CDR3 protein: CASSVGDSAYEQYF; J gene: TRBJ2-7; V gene: TRBV9; D gene: NA; clone size: once
CDR3 DNA: TGTGCCAGCAGCTTACCCTCGGGGAGCGGGGCGCCCTACGAGCAGTACTTC; CDR3 protein: CASSLPSGSGAPYEQYF; J gene: TRBJ2-7; V gene: TRBV7-8; D gene: TRBD2; clone size: once
CDR3 DNA: TGCGCCAGCAGCCAAGATCGGAATCCCGACGGAAACTATGGCTACACCTTC; CDR3 protein: CASSQDRNPDGNYGYTF; J gene: TRBJ1-2; V gene: TRBV4-3; D gene: NA; clone size: NA
CDR3 DNA: TGTGCCAGCAGGGGTCATCAGCCCCAGCATTTT; CDR3 protein: CASRGHQPQHF; J gene: TRBJ1-5; V gene: TRBV28; D gene: NA; clone size: NA
CDR3 DNA: TGTGCCAGCAGCCTACGCGCCCCAGAGATTCAGTACTTC; CDR3 protein: CASSLRAPEIQYF; J gene: TRBJ2-4; V gene: TRBV13; D gene: NA; clone size: NA
CDR3 DNA: TGTGCCAGCAGCTTAGTACTTGGGACTAGCGGAAGCACAGATACGCAGTATTTT; CDR3 protein: CASSLVLGTSGSTDTQYF; J gene: TRBJ2-3; V gene: TRBV7-9; D gene: TRBD2; clone size: NA
CDR3 DNA: TGTGCCAGCAGCCCTTTCACTCAGTATGAGCAGTTCTTC; CDR3 protein: CASSPFTQYEQFF; J gene: TRBJ2-1; V gene: TRBV11-2; D gene: NA; clone size: NA
CDR3 DNA: TGTGCCAGCAGCTTAAGCACAACCGGGGATACGCAGTATTTT; CDR3 protein: CASSLSTTGDTQYF; J gene: TRBJ2-3; V gene: TRBV7-9; D gene: NA; clone size: NA
CDR3 DNA: TGCGCCAGCTGCCCTCTAGACGGATACAATGAGCAGTTCTTC; CDR3 protein: CASCPLDGYNEQFF; J gene: TRBJ2-1; V gene: TRBV5-1; D gene: NA; clone size: once
CDR3 DNA: TGTGCCAGCAGTGCCGGGACAGGGGGCTACAATGAGCAGTTCTTC; CDR3 protein: CASSAGTGGYNEQFF; J gene: TRBJ2-1; V gene: TRBV6-4; D gene: TRBD1; clone size: once
CDR3 DNA: TGTGCCAGTAGTTCGGCCTGGTTAGATACGCAGTATTTT; CDR3 protein: CASSSAWLDTQYF; J gene: TRBJ2-3; V gene: TRBV19; D gene: NA; clone size: NA
CDR3 DNA: TGTGCCAGCAGTTTTCCTGGTTGGGACAAGTTAAATGAAAAACTGTTTTTT; CDR3 protein: CASSFPGWDKLNEKLFF; J gene: TRBJ1-4; V gene: TRBV28; D gene: NA; clone size: once
CDR3 DNA: TGTGCCAGCAGTCTAGCCCTGAGCTCCTACAATGAGCAGTTCTTC; CDR3 protein: CASSLALSSYNEQFF; J gene: TRBJ2-1; V gene: TRBV27; D gene: NA; clone size: once